This TCR beta chain derives from a study of cytomegalovirus exposure and HLA in healthy donors. Study findings and constraints: Accounts indicate the classifier identified cytomegalovirus status with strong specificity and sensitivity. Prior analysis indicated that the majority of TCR beta V segments exhibited productivity approximately 90% or approximately 30% of the time. A later analysis linked roughly 17,000 TCR beta sequences to HLA alleles at 0.05 false discovery rate. TCR beta chains associated with HLA were, in a later analysis, more clonally expanded than equally common others.

Researchers ran the PCR with 60 Vbeta and 13 Jbeta primers. Data came from immunoSEQ multiplex PCR; TCRdb stores just in-frame clones and leaves some out. The sample lists 65,000 to 75,000 clones; around three quarters were seen once. About this clone: Its antigen is undetermined.

The germline V gene encodes CDR1 MNHNS and CDR2 SASEGT. V shed 6 bases and J shed 5 bases, with 13 bases lying between them. The CDR3 is 13 residues long. The sample comprised PBMCs. The rearrangement uses TRBV6-1 and TRBJ1-1; D gene uncertain. The clonotype was recovered from a man aged 45-65 years in good health and CMV-seronegative. The CDR3 loop is CASSEPLRTEAFF. In DNA, the CDR3 is TGTGCCAGCAGCGAACCACTCAGGACTGAAGCTTTCTTT.